One T cell receptor beta chain is described in this entry. Relapses following autologous stem cell transplantation were seen in all patients, with brentuximab vedotin exposure varying. This entry belongs to a study of PD-1 blockade in classical Hodgkin lymphoma. The protocol was immunoSEQ multiplex PCR, while the TCRdb copy is restricted to in-frame clones and leaves out a portion. Seen here are about 75,000 clones, approximately 94% observed once, and the top ten hold about 7.8%. Sequencing used peripheral blood mononuclear cells (PBMCs), obtained at baseline. This sequence was found in a human donor with classical Hodgkin lymphoma.

The CDR3, as DNA: TGTGCCAGCAGTGACCCAGGGCTCCTTGGCTACACCTTC. This encodes CASSDPGLLGYTF. The chain couples TRBV25-1 to TRBJ1-2; tentative D call: TRBD1 (5 bases). This CDR3 spans 13 amino acids. Germline lookup yields CDR1 MGHDK and CDR2 SYGVNS. Trimming left V 3 bases short and J 7 bases short, with 12 bases between.